This TCR beta chain was sequenced for a study of neurological immune-mediated disorders. General study findings and limits: TCR-beta repertoires seemed private in all groups, with no expanded CDR3 amino acid sequences shared. HTLV-1-associated myelopathy had the most TCR clonal expansion, and multiple sclerosis had the least, less than healthy controls.

Many counts were recorded for this clonotype. Its cognate antigen is unknown. Trimming took off 6 bases at V and 3 bases at J, with 9 bases between the two ends. The germline CDR1 and CDR2 sequences are MNHEY and SVGAGI. This CDR3 contains 13 residues. Each sorted-subset library came from 1 million CD4+ or CD8+ T cells. The making of cDNA relied on 5'RACE with 10-nucleotide random UMIs. TCRdb analysed the 5' RACE reads with MiXCR anew, one entry per CDR3 protein. The table has fewer than 50,000 distinct CDR3 sequences, 14% seen once. The sample was CD4+ T cells from blood. This sequence was found in a woman aged 60-70 years with HTLV-1-associated myelopathy (HAM/TSP). J is TRBJ1-5 and V is TRBV6-5; D gene uncertain. Here the CDR3 DNA reads TGTGCCAGCAGCCAGAGACCCAATCAGCCCCAGCATTTT. It translates to CASSQRPNQPQHF.